This note documents a single TCR beta chain sequence. The data were taken from a study of shared clonotypes between healthy human individuals. Some 30,000 T cell genomes, or about 0.2 ug DNA, went into the sorted-subset replicate PCRs. TCRdb keeps only in-frame clones here, not all; method: immunoSEQ multiplex PCR. The repertoire consists of 2,500,000 or so clones, with under 95% occurring once and the leading ten covering about 0.41%. V lost 7 bases to trimming and J lost 3 bases, with 6 bases between them. The CDR3 sequence is 11 residues long. CDR1 MDHEN and CDR2 SYDVKM come from the germline V gene. Among the donors, all were Caucasian adults who lived in Nashville, Tennessee.

The J gene is TRBJ2-5, the V gene TRBV28; D is unclear. The TCR sequence derives from a man younger than 35 in good health. Some clones in this sample may be carry-over from other donors' samples. Specimen: naive CD4+ T cells from PBMCs. The subset here: CD45RA+ positively selected. DNA for the CDR3: TGTGCCAGCAACCTGGAAGAGACCCAGTACTTC. It is translated as CASNLEETQYF.